The entry below gives a single T cell receptor (beta chain) sequence along with its context. This clone was seen more than once but under ten times. No cognate antigen has been identified for it. Qualities for individual bases were not recorded, and no much larger clone is one base off. These data are taken from a study of blood T cell repertoires in COVID-19 (dated by TCRdb to about 2020). With respect to the entire study: The collaborator samples originated in the United States, Italy and Spain and spanned the acute and convalescent phases of COVID-19. The material from the prospective study consisted of cDNA or gDNA derived from T cells, B-cell-depleted T cells, or PBMCs. Sample metadata almost always included a de-identified subject ID, COVID-19 status, age in years and sex. Deeply sampled blood TCRbeta repertoires from subjects exposed to, actively infected with, or recovered from COVID-19 were included in the dataset. Where available, HLA class I and class II types were obtained from metadata supplied by the sample provider rather than from assay-based typing. The repertoires were released in a freely available public database intended as a resource for research on the immune response to SARS-CoV-2. The samples were drawn from two sources: the first 160 participants of the ongoing ImmuneRACE study, and fewer than 1,500 subjects contributed by 6 global collaborators.

Study-wide conclusions, independent of this receptor: How much clinical and demographic metadata was included differed by source and by participant, and the metadata was provided uncurated.

From cysteine to phenylalanine, the CDR3 is 13 amino acids long. Left in the record is the CDR3 DNA by itself, 39 bases read in frame from the first base. At the junction V is shortened by 3 bases and J by 4 bases, with 7 bases in between. The immunoSEQ Assay, a bias-controlled multiplex PCR, was used to amplify TCRbeta CDR3 regions from genomic DNA. Under the source paper's analysis protocol: Within the assay, amplification of reference gene primers was used to estimate how many nucleated cells each sample contained. Sequence reads were collapsed and filtered to measure the absolute abundance of every unique TCRbeta CDR3 rearrangement. For each sample, productive Simpson clonality was calculated as the square root of Simpson's diversity index over productive rearrangements. As stored in TCRdb, this immuneACCESS dataset retains in-frame rearrangements with V and J assigned. A fraction of the clones does not appear; measured against another copy, unresolved V genes explain less than half of the discrepancy, and the remainder lacks a known reason. V and J calls and clone size are those listed in that table; D and trimming were worked out from the DNA. This sample gives about 50,000 clones in total; more than 80% of them show up just once. Approximately 16% of the sample is held by the ten biggest clonotypes.

Whole blood was collected in K2EDTA tubes by collaborating institutions according to the institutions' own protocols. For TCRbeta analysis, collaborators shipped samples as frozen whole blood, isolated PBMCs, or DNA extracted from either of those sample types. In this chain, TRBV12-3 or TRBV12-4 is recombined with TRBJ1-5, with the D gene not confidently named. The TCR comes from a man aged 40-49 years with acute or convalescent COVID-19. Sequencing was carried out using peripheral blood. The CDR3 has the sequence CASSLAVNQPQHF. The bases are TGTGCCAGCAGTTTGGCGGTAAATCAGCCCCAGCATTTT.